This T cell receptor (beta chain) was sequenced during a study of early T cells in non-severe SARS-CoV-2 infection. This clonotype appeared a few times. CDR1 is SEHNR, CDR2 FQNEAQ, per germline (reference sequence). V was pared by 8 bases and J by 13 bases, with 18 bases between. This CDR3 has 12 residues. TCRdb recomputed calls from the 5' RACE reads with MiXCR, one row per CDR3 protein. This table holds fewer than 100,000 distinct CDR3 sequences, roughly a sixth found once. The sequenced sample consisted of whole blood. The genes are TRBV7-9 and TRBJ2-1, with D tentatively TRBD1 or TRBD2 (5 bases each). This TCR was recovered from an adult who was a healthcare worker with PCR-confirmed SARS-CoV-2 infection or an uninfected control (not recorded which). The CDR3 loop reads CASRALDGAQFF. CDR3 sequence (DNA): TGTGCCAGCCGCGCCCTCGACGGGGCCCAGTTCTTC.